This TCR beta chain was sequenced for a study of blood T cell repertoires in COVID-19. CDR1 LNHDA and CDR2 SQIVND come from the germline V gene (reference sequence). V gave up 6 bases and J gave up 6 bases; unmatched junction bases: 11. This CDR3 is 15 amino acids long. The data were produced by immunoSEQ multiplex PCR, yet TCRdb's version contains in-frame clones alone and is incomplete. The data hold over 250,000 clones, with about 86% observed a single time. Sequenced input: PBMCs or T cells enriched from blood (not recorded which). This chain connects TRBV19 to TRBJ2-1; 7 bases are shared with TRBD2. The receptor was isolated from a man aged 25 to 40 with acute COVID-19. CDR3 in amino acids: CASRTGLAASNEQFF. DNA of the CDR3: TGTGCCAGTAGGACTGGGCTAGCGGCGAGCAATGAGCAGTTCTTC.